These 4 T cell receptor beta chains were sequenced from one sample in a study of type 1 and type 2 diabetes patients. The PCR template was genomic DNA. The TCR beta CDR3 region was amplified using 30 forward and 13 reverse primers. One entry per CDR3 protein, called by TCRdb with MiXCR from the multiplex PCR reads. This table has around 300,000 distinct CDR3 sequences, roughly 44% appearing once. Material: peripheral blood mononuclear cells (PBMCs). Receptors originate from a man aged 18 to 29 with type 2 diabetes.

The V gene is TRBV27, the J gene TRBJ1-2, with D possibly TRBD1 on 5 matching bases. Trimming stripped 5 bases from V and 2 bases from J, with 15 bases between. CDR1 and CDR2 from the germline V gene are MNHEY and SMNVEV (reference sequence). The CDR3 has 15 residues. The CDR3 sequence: CASSNPGTGNYGYTF. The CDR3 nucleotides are TGTGCCAGCAGTAATCCCGGGACGGGGAACTATGGCTACACCTTC.

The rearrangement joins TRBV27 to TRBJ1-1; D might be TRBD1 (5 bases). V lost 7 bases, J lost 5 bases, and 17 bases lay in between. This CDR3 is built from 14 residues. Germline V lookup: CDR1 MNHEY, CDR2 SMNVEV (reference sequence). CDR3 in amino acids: CASNRGALGTEAFF. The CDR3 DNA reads TGTGCCAGCAACCGTGGGGCTTTAGGGACTGAAGCTTTCTTT.

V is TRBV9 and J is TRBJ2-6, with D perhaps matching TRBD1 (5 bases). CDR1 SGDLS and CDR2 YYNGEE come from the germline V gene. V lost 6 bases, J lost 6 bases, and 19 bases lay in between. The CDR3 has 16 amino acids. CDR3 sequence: CASTSGALSKANVLTF. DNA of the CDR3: TGTGCCAGCACCAGTGGGGCTTTGTCAAAGGCCAACGTCCTGACTTTC.

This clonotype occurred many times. The CDR3 region has the DNA TGTGCCAGCAGGGGACTAGCGGACAATGAGCAGTTCTTC. Protein product: CASRGLADNEQFF. The chain has TRBV2 and TRBJ2-1; 11 bases are a match to TRBD2. This CDR3 spans 13 amino acids. CDR1 and CDR2 from the germline V gene are SNHLY and FYNNEI. V trimming: 6 bases; J trimming: 5 bases; junction bases outside the gene matches: 0.